This is a list of T cell receptor beta chains from one sample in a study of blood T cells in healthy people across ages. Each CDR3 protein gets one entry after TCRdb re-called the 5' RACE reads with MiXCR. The table shows 650,000 to 900,000 distinct CDR3 sequences, with around 68% occurring only once. Sequencing was performed on blood. The receptor source for this set is a young man in good health. The CDR3 runs from the conserved cysteine through the conserved F or W. The D gene is left open where the match is weak. Clone size, where shown, is once, few, many, or a class for clones that have expanded.

>TRBD2|TRBV6-2/TRBV6-3|TRBJ2-1|-
TGTGCCAGCAGTCCACCACTAGCGGGAGTCTACAATGAGCAGTTCTTC
CASSPPLAGVYNEQFF
>-|TRBV14|TRBJ2-5|few
TGTGCCAGCAGCCCGCCTGGAGGGACTTCCAATGAGCAGTACTTC
CASSPPGGTSNEQYF
>-|TRBV15|TRBJ2-4|-
TGTGCCACCAGCAGAGATCAAGTAGGGGGTCAGTACTTC
CATSRDQVGGQYF
>-|TRBV10-3|TRBJ2-4|-
TGTGCCATCAGTTCTGACGGACCGAACTACAATGAGCAGTACTTC
CAISSDGPNYNEQYF
>TRBD2|TRBV5-4|TRBJ2-1|-
TGTGCCAGCAGCTTGGTGGGGGGGGTCGATGAGCAGTTCTTC
CASSLVGGVDEQFF
>-|TRBV15|TRBJ2-7|-
TGTGCCACCAGCAGAGACCCAGGGAGCTACGAGCAGTACTTC
CATSRDPGSYEQYF
>TRBD1|TRBV7-2|TRBJ2-6|-
TGTGCCAGCAGAGGCGACAGGGGAATGTCAATCTCTGGGGCCAACGTCCTGACTTTC
CASRGDRGMSISGANVLTF
>TRBD1|TRBV29-1|TRBJ2-7|-
TGCAGCGTGTCTCCGGGACAGGGATGGAACTACGAGCAGTACTTC
CSVSPGQGWNYEQYF
>TRBD2|TRBV4-3|TRBJ2-1|-
TGCGCCAGCAGCCAAGATGCCCGGGGGGAATCCTACAATGAGCAGTTCTTC
CASSQDARGESYNEQFF
>TRBD1|TRBV29-1|TRBJ2-7|-
TGCAGCGTTGTCCCGACAGGGATAACATACGAGCAGTACTTC
CSVVPTGITYEQYF
>-|TRBV2|TRBJ2-4|-
TGTGCCAGCAGTGAAGAGTTACAGGGAATTCAGTACTTC
CASSEELQGIQYF
>-|TRBV28|TRBJ2-7|-
TGTGCCAGCAGATACAGGGGAACCGGGGGCGAGCAGTACTTC
CASRYRGTGGEQYF
>-|TRBV27|TRBJ2-3|-
TGTGCCAGCAGTGAGCTCAGGAATACGCAGTATTTT
CASSELRNTQYF
>-|TRBV7-8|TRBJ2-5|-
TGTGCCAGCAGCCCAAATCCGAAAAAAAGGCCCCCAGAGACCCAGTACTTC
CASSPNPKKRPPETQYF
>-|TRBV20-1|TRBJ2-3|once
TGCAGTGCTGAACCGGGCCTAAAGACAGGTACGCAGTATTTT
CSAEPGLKTGTQYF
>-|TRBV7-9|TRBJ2-1|-
TGTGCCAGCAGCTTTACAGGCAGGGATGAGCAGTTCTTC
CASSFTGRDEQFF
>-|TRBV2|TRBJ1-5|-
TGTGCCAGCAGTGAATGGGGGACGAGCAATCAGCCCCAGCATTTT
CASSEWGTSNQPQHF
>-|TRBV10-3|TRBJ2-1|-
TGTGCCATCATGCGACAGGACTACTACAATGAGCAGTTCTTC
CAIMRQDYYNEQFF
>-|TRBV6-6|TRBJ2-7|-
TGTGCCAGCAGTACCAGACCCTCCTACGAGCAGTACTTC
CASSTRPSYEQYF
>-|TRBV4-2|TRBJ1-2|-
TGTGCCAGCAGCCAAGCCGAGGGGGGCTATGGCTACACCTTC
CASSQAEGGYGYTF
>-|TRBV20-1|TRBJ2-4|-
TGCAGTGCTAGAGATCAGAAGATAGCCAAAAACATTCAGTACTTC
CSARDQKIAKNIQYF
>-|TRBV29-1|TRBJ2-3|few
TGCAGCGTTGAAGATTGGACTTCCTCTCGCACAGATACGCAGTATTTT
CSVEDWTSSRTDTQYF
>TRBD2|TRBV14|TRBJ2-1|few
TGTGCCAGCAGCACATTCCTAGCGGACTCCTACAATGAGCAGTTCTTC
CASSTFLADSYNEQFF
>-|TRBV12-3/TRBV12-4|TRBJ2-4|-
TGTGCCAGCAGTACGCTGGGCTACGAGCGGTACTTC
CASSTLGYERYF
>-|TRBV6-5|TRBJ2-1|-
TGTGCCAGCCAAAGCGGAGCGGATGAGCAGTTCTTC
CASQSGADEQFF
>TRBD1|TRBV29-1|TRBJ2-3|few
TGCAGCGTGGACAGGGGATACACAGATACGCAGTATTTT
CSVDRGYTDTQYF
>TRBD1|TRBV29-1|TRBJ2-7|few
TGCAGCGTTGTGGGGACAGTGATATCCGAGCAGTACTTC
CSVVGTVISEQYF
>TRBD1|TRBV28|TRBJ2-7|-
TGTGCCAGCAGTTCAAATTACAGGGGGCACGAGCAGTACTTC
CASSSNYRGHEQYF
>-|TRBV28|TRBJ2-1|-
TGTGCCAGCAGTATCCGCCGGGACACCAATGAGCAGTTCTTC
CASSIRRDTNEQFF
>-|TRBV14|TRBJ2-1|-
TGTGCCAGCAGCCAAGTCCCGGACACACCGAACAATGAGCAGTTCTTC
CASSQVPDTPNNEQFF
>-|TRBV14|TRBJ1-5|-
TGTGCCAGCAGCCAAGGGGGGTTGCAGCCCCAGCATTTT
CASSQGGLQPQHF
>TRBD2|TRBV20-1|TRBJ2-7|-
TGCAGTGCAGGGGCGGGCGGGAGCTCCTACGAGCAGTACTTC
CSAGAGGSSYEQYF
>-|TRBV5-4|TRBJ2-1|-
TGTGCCAGCAGCCTACTGAAATGGGGAGAGAGCTCCTACAATGAGCAGTTCTTC
CASSLLKWGESSYNEQFF